This T cell receptor beta chain was profiled in a study of human T cells and chemical hapten exposure. Regarding time point: patch test 2, 6 weeks after DPC sensitization. Treatment indicated: therapeutic diphenylcyclopropenone sensitization with weekly scalp DPC. TCRdb reprocessed the RACE reads with MiXCR, giving one entry per CDR3 protein. Of 75,000 to 90,000 distinct CDR3 sequences listed, 8.5% to 12% are singletons. The CDR3 is 11 residues long. The V end lost 2 bases, the J end lost 9 bases, and 11 bases lay between the germline ends. Germline V gene lookup returns CDR1 GTSNPN and CDR2 SVGIG (reference sequence).

This TCR was recovered from a woman in her fifties or sixties with alopecia areata. Some clones in this sample may be carry-over from other donors' samples. This material consisted of whole blood, taken in connection with sensitization to the hapten diphenylcyclopropenone (DPC). V is TRBV30 and J is TRBJ2-7, with D possibly called TRBD1 or TRBD2 (5 bases each). This chain's CDR3 is CAWSTEGRQYF. The CDR3 coding sequence is TGTGCCTGGAGTACCGAGGGGCGGCAGTACTTC.